The next 18 T cell receptor beta chains were all read from a single sample in a study of siplizumab effects on memory and regulatory T cells. Only in-frame clones appear in the TCRdb table, and some are missing; sequencing was by immunoSEQ multiplex PCR. The sample has roughly 100,000 clones, 80% to 95% seen once. The sequenced sample consisted of CD4+ T cells sorted from blood. These receptors were obtained from a human donor in good health.

This clone is a singleton in its sample. The chain couples TRBV6-6 to TRBJ2-1, with D tentatively TRBD1 or TRBD2 (5 bases each). Per germline, CDR1 MNHNY and CDR2 SVGAGI (reference sequence). V lost 0 bases, J lost 1 base, and 10 bases lay in between. The CDR3 totals 16 residues. The DNA of the CDR3 is TGTGCCAGCAGTTACTCCGGGGCCCCTTCCTACAATGAGCAGTTCTTC. Protein sequence: CASSYSGAPSYNEQFF.

The chain combines TRBV19 with TRBJ1-1; 9 bases match TRBD1. With V trimmed by 3 bases and J by 5 bases, 10 bases remained unmatched. The germline CDR1 and CDR2 sequences are LNHDA and SQIVND (reference sequence). The CDR3 has 16 amino acids. The CDR3 DNA reads TGTGCCAGTAGTATGTATACAGGGGGCGCGAGGACTGAAGCTTTCTTT. It is translated as CASSMYTGGARTEAFF. The full variable domain, completed using reference TRBV19 and TRBJ1-1, is DGGITQSPKYLFRKEGQNVTLSCEQNLNHDAMYWYRQDPGQGLRLIYYSQIVNDFQKGDIAEGYSVSREKKESFPLTVTSAQKNPTAFYLCASSMYTGGARTEAFFGQGTRLTVV.

The chain joins TRBV10-3 to TRBJ2-4, with D hard to call. The CDR3 contains 13 residues. The germline V gene encodes CDR1 ENHRY and CDR2 SYGVKD. V lost 4 bases and J 5 bases, leaving 9 bases between the germline ends. In DNA, the CDR3 is TGTGCCATCAGTGTCGGGTCCGAAAACATTCAGTACTTC. Residues: CAISVGSENIQYF.

This chain uses TRBV21-1 with TRBJ1-1; TRBD1 is the table's D call and was not checked against the DNA. TRBV21-1 is deemed a pseudogene. The CDR3 consists of 15 residues. The chain's CDR3 is CASSKPLTENTEAFF. DNA for the CDR3: TGTGCCAGCAGCAAACCGCTGACAGAGAACACTGAAGCTTTCTTT.

The CDR3 DNA reads TGTGCCAGCAGCATGGCGAACACCGGGGAGCTGTTTTTT. Amino acids: CASSMANTGELFF. The chain couples TRBV28 to TRBJ2-2; D gene ambiguous. The CDR3 loop spans 13 amino acids. Trimming removed 6 bases from V and 0 bases from J, with 5 bases in between. Germline loops: CDR1 MDHEN, CDR2 SYDVKM.

This rearrangement joins TRBV20-1 to TRBJ2-5; D unresolved. Germline CDR1 is DFQATT and CDR2 is SNEGSKA (reference sequence). The V end lost 0 bases, the J end lost 3 bases, and 2 bases lay between the germline ends. CDR3 length: 11 amino acids. The CDR3 bases are TGCAGTGCTAGAGATAAAGAGACCCAGTACTTC. This sequence encodes CSARDKETQYF.

This chain joins TRBV6-5 and TRBJ1-2; unclear D gene. Germline V lookup: CDR1 MNHEY, CDR2 SVGAGI. The CDR3 length is 14 residues. Trimming removed 4 bases from V and 7 bases from J, with 16 bases in between. The CDR3, as DNA: TGTGCCAGCAGTTCCAGTCTCACAGTCGGTGGCTACACCTTC. Its protein is CASSSSLTVGGYTF.

The J gene is TRBJ2-2, the V gene TRBV19, with 9 bases that match TRBD2. This CDR3 is 17 amino acids long. With 4 bases clipped from V and 8 bases from J, the junction kept 14 bases outside the gene matches. The germline V gene has CDR1 LNHDA and CDR2 SQIVND (reference sequence). The CDR3 DNA reads TGTGCCAGTAGTAAAGCGGGAGGCCTTCTGGTCTCGGGGGAGCTGTTTTTT. Translated, it gives CASSKAGGLLVSGELFF.

The rearrangement joins TRBV5-4 to TRBJ2-4; D might be TRBD2 (6 bases). Germline V CDR1 and CDR2: SGHNT, YYREEE (reference sequence). V lost 4 bases and J lost 0, with 14 bases in between. The CDR3 length is 16 residues. CDR3 coding DNA: TGTGCCAGCAGCGACGGGACTTCTCTAGCCAAAAACATTCAGTACTTC. It specifies CASSDGTSLAKNIQYF.

In this sample, this clone turned up once. The chain uses TRBV5-1 and TRBJ2-1; weak D call: TRBD1 (5 bases). V was pared by 5 bases and J by 2 bases, with 11 bases between. The CDR3 is 14 residues long. The germline V gene encodes CDR1 SGHRS and CDR2 YFSETQ. CDR3 sequence (DNA): TGCGCCAGCAGGATTCGACAGACCTACAATGAGCAGTTCTTC. Its translation: CASRIRQTYNEQFF.

This chain uses TRBV7-9 with TRBJ1-5, with no clear D. The length of the CDR3 is 14 residues. CDR1 and CDR2 (germline): SEHNR, FQNEAQ (reference sequence). V lost 1 base to trimming and J lost 5 bases, with 9 bases between them. Here the CDR3 reads CASSLEGYDQPQHF. Here the CDR3 DNA reads TGTGCCAGCAGCTTAGAGGGATATGATCAGCCCCAGCATTTT.

The chain joins TRBV15 to TRBJ2-5, with D perhaps being TRBD1 or TRBD2 (6 bases each). Germline CDR1 LNHNV, CDR2 YYDKDF (reference sequence). With 2 bases removed from V and 4 bases from J, the gap between germline ends came to 14 bases. The CDR3 loop spans 15 amino acids. The CDR3 DNA follows: TGTGCCACCAGCAGAAGAAGGGGGGTTGGAGAGACCCAGTACTTC. It codes for CATSRRRGVGETQYF.

CDR3 loop: CASSRQAGTEAFF. The CDR3 region has the DNA TGTGCCAGTTCCAGACAGGCGGGGACTGAAGCTTTCTTT. The chain couples TRBV19 to TRBJ1-1; perhaps TRBD1 as D (6 bases). CDR3 length: 13 residues. Germline values: CDR1 LNHDA, CDR2 SQIVND (reference sequence). The V end lost 8 bases, the J end lost 5 bases, and 15 bases lay between the germline ends.

The chain joins TRBV7-7 to TRBJ2-7, with D perhaps matching TRBD2 (5 bases). Germline CDR1 SSHAT, CDR2 FNYEAQ (reference sequence). CDR3 length: 13 amino acids. V was shortened by 3 bases and J by 6 bases, with 12 bases between the two germline ends. The CDR3 DNA reads TGTGCCAGCAGCTTTCGGGTTGGAGGCGAGCAGTACTTC. This gives the protein CASSFRVGGEQYF.

The genes are TRBV7-9 and TRBJ1-2; D not resolved. Trimming stripped 5 bases from V and 1 base from J, with 11 bases between. CDR3 length: 14 amino acids. Germline values: CDR1 SEHNR, CDR2 FQNEAQ (reference sequence). For the CDR3, the DNA is TGTGCCAGCAGCGCGGCAGGAGTTAACTATGGCTACACCTTC. It codes for CASSAAGVNYGYTF.

This clone is a singleton in its sample. The chain employs TRBV28 and TRBJ2-1; D may be TRBD1 (5 bases). Per germline, CDR1 MDHEN and CDR2 SYDVKM. The V end lost 2 bases, the J end lost 2 bases, and 10 bases lay between the germline ends. This CDR3 contains 15 residues. CDR3 region: CASSLRQIAYNEQFF. The CDR3 DNA sequence: TGTGCCAGCAGTTTACGACAGATCGCCTACAATGAGCAGTTCTTC. The full variable domain, its missing parts supplied by reference TRBV28 and TRBJ2-1, is DVKVTQSSRYLVKRTGEKVFLECVQDMDHENMFWYRQDPGLGLRLIYFSYDVKMKEKGDIPEGYSVSREKKERFSLILESASTNQTSMYLCASSLRQIAYNEQFFGPGTRLTVL.

J is TRBJ2-7 and V is TRBV6-1; D not resolved. Germline V CDR1 and CDR2: MNHNS, SASEGT. The CDR3 runs to 15 residues. The V gene lost 5 bases and the J gene lost 4 bases, with 18 bases spanning the gap. The CDR3 nucleotides are TGTGCCAGCAGTCGGAGCCGGATACAGACATACGAGCAGTACTTC. Translated, it gives CASSRSRIQTYEQYF.

This rearrangement joins TRBV19 to TRBJ2-3; D is undetermined. CDR1 and CDR2 (germline): LNHDA, SQIVND (reference sequence). V lost 7 bases to trimming and J lost 2 bases, with 16 bases between them. This CDR3 is built from 15 residues. CDR3: CASKVRAGTTDTQYF. The CDR3 nucleotides read TGTGCCAGTAAGGTCCGCGCCGGAACCACAGATACGCAGTATTTT.